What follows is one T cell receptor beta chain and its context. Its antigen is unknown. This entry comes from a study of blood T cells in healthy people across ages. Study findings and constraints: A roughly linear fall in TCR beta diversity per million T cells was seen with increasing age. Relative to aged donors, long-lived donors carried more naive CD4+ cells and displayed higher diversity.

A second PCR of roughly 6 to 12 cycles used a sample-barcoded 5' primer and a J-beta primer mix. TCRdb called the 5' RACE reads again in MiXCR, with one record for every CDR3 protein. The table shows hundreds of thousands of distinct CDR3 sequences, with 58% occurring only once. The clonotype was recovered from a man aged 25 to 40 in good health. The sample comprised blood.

CDR3 loop: CSLRHSDTQYF. The CDR3 DNA sequence: TGCAGTCTGAGACATTCAGATACGCAGTATTTT. This sequence joins TRBV20-1 and TRBJ2-3; D not certain. In germline, CDR1 is DFQATT, CDR2 SNEGSKA (reference sequence). V lost 8 bases, J lost 4 bases, and 10 bases lay in between. The length of the CDR3 is 11 residues.